This is a list of T cell receptor beta chains from one sample in a study of immune cell composition in non-small cell lung cancer. The data were produced by immunoSEQ multiplex PCR, yet TCRdb's version contains in-frame clones alone and is incomplete. The sample holds about 4,900 clones, around 80% seen once. What was sequenced was lung tumor tissue. These receptor sequences come from a human donor with non-small cell lung cancer. The CDR3 runs from the conserved cysteine through the conserved F or W. The D gene is left open where the match is weak. Clone size is not always given. Where it is, it says once, few, many or a class for expanded clones.

TRBD2,NA,TRBV6-5,TRBJ2-5,TGTGCCAGCAGTTGGAACGGACTAGCGGAGAGGAAGACCCAGTACTTC,CASSWNGLAERKTQYF
NA,NA,TRBV15,TRBJ1-2,TGTGCCACCAGCAGAGGAACCGGTCGAGAGTATGGCTACACCTTC,CATSRGTGREYGYTF
TRBD1,NA,TRBV7-2,TRBJ1-2,TGTGCCAGCAGCGGGGACAGGGTGGGCTACACCTTC,CASSGDRVGYTF
TRBD2,NA,TRBV9,TRBJ2-2,TGTGCCAGCAGCGTATTTAGCGGGGTCGCGAACACCGGGGAGCTGTTTTTT,CASSVFSGVANTGELFF
NA,NA,TRBV11-3,TRBJ2-3,TGTGCCAGCAGCTTACAAGGGGACACAGATACGCAGTATTTT,CASSLQGDTDTQYF
NA,NA,TRBV7-2,TRBJ1-1,TGTGCCAGCAGTAACAGGGATTTGTCTGAAGCTTTCTTT,CASSNRDLSEAFF
NA,NA,TRBV4-2,TRBJ1-4,TGTGCCAGCAGCCAAGATTACAGAGTTGCAACTAATGAAAAACTGTTTTTT,CASSQDYRVATNEKLFF
TRBD2,once,TRBV7-2,TRBJ2-5,TGTGCCAGCAGCTGGACAGGACTTAGCGGGGGGGAGACCCAGTACTTC,CASSWTGLSGGETQYF
TRBD1,NA,TRBV30,TRBJ1-5,TGTGCCTGGAGTCGGGGGGGAGGGGGCCAGAGATATAGCAATCAGCCCCAGCATTTT,CAWSRGGGGQRYSNQPQHF
NA,NA,TRBV28,TRBJ2-5,TGTGCCAGCGCAACCCCCAGGAACCAGTACTTC,CASATPRNQYF
NA,NA,TRBV28,TRBJ1-2,TGTGCCAGCAGTTTTGGGGGGAGGTATGGCTACACCTTC,CASSFGGRYGYTF
NA,NA,TRBV5-8,TRBJ2-5,TGTGCCAGCCACAAGGGGCTTGTAGAGACCCAGTACTTC,CASHKGLVETQYF
NA,NA,TRBV9,TRBJ2-2,TGTGCCAGCAGCACCGAGGCCCTGGCCTTTCTCGGGGAGCTGTTTTTT,CASSTEALAFLGELFF
NA,NA,TRBV5-4,TRBJ1-4,TGTGCCAGCAGCCGGGGTACAGGGTCGGGAACTAATGAAAAACTGTTTTTT,CASSRGTGSGTNEKLFF
NA,NA,TRBV29-1,TRBJ1-3,TGCAGCGGCCGGCGGGCAGCCGGAAACACCATATATTTT,CSGRRAAGNTIYF
NA,NA,TRBV18,TRBJ1-5,TGTGCCAGCTCACCAGGTCAGAGAAACCGGGGGGCCCAGCATTTT,CASSPGQRNRGAQHF
NA,NA,TRBV7-8,TRBJ2-5,TGTGCCAGCAGCTCAGACAGACAAGAGACCCAGTACTTC,CASSSDRQETQYF
NA,NA,TRBV6-1,TRBJ1-1,TGTGCCAGCAGTGCCGTCCACACTGAAGCTTTCTTT,CASSAVHTEAFF
TRBD2,NA,TRBV18,TRBJ2-3,TGTGCCAGCTCACACGCTACTAGCGGCGGGACAGATACGCAGTATTTT,CASSHATSGGTDTQYF
NA,NA,TRBV7-8,TRBJ1-1,TGTGCCAGCTCAAAGGGGCTCACGAACACTGAAGCTTTCTTT,CASSKGLTNTEAFF
NA,NA,TRBV9,TRBJ1-2,TGTGCCAGCAGCGGGACCAGGCGGGGCTATGGCTACACCTTC,CASSGTRRGYGYTF
TRBD1,once,TRBV9,TRBJ1-2,TGTGCCAGCAGCGCGACAGGGGTAGGCTACACCTTC,CASSATGVGYTF
NA,NA,TRBV9,TRBJ1-1,TGTGCCAGCAGCGTAGGCGGGGGATACACTGAAGCTTTCTTT,CASSVGGGYTEAFF
TRBD1,NA,TRBV9,TRBJ2-7,TGTGCCAGCAGCACCAGCGGGACAGGGGATCGCGAGCAGTACTTC,CASSTSGTGDREQYF
NA,NA,TRBV9,TRBJ2-1,TGTGCCAGCAGCGTAGCTACGCGAGATTCCCAGTTCTTC,CASSVATRDSQFF
TRBD2,NA,TRBV5-6,TRBJ2-7,TGTGCCAGCAGCCAACAAATCAAGCGGGGGGGGCGTTCCTACGAGCAGTACTTC,CASSQQIKRGGRSYEQYF
TRBD1,NA,TRBV5-1,TRBJ2-7,TGCGCCAGCAGGGGACAGGGAACCTCCTACGAGCAGTACTTC,CASRGQGTSYEQYF
NA,NA,TRBV7-2,TRBJ2-7,TGTGCCAGCAGCTTAGACAGCCACTACGAGCAGTACTTC,CASSLDSHYEQYF
NA,NA,TRBV10-3,TRBJ2-7,TGTGCCATCACTCCAGACGGAGATCATACCTACGAGCAGTACTTC,CAITPDGDHTYEQYF
TRBD1,NA,TRBV5-6,TRBJ1-3,TGTGCCAGCAGCCCCGGACAGGGGGCGCAGACCACTGGAAACACCATATATTTT,CASSPGQGAQTTGNTIYF
TRBD2,NA,TRBV18,TRBJ2-1,TGTGCCAGCTCACCTTGGGGACTAACGAGCTCCTACAATGAGCAGTTCTTC,CASSPWGLTSSYNEQFF
NA,few,TRBV2,TRBJ1-6,TGTGCCAGCAGTGATCAGGGTGTTGGTTCACCCCTCCACTTT,CASSDQGVGSPLHF
TRBD1,NA,TRBV7-9,TRBJ2-1,TGTGCCAGCAGTCACGCGGACAGGGGTTACAATGAGCAGTTCTTC,CASSHADRGYNEQFF
TRBD1,NA,TRBV19,TRBJ1-5,TGTGCCAGCTCGGACAGGAGGAATCAGCCCCAGCATTTT,CASSDRRNQPQHF
NA,NA,TRBV19,TRBJ1-2,TGTGCCAGTAGTCCCCAGACCCAGGGGCGCGGCTACACCTTC,CASSPQTQGRGYTF
TRBD1,NA,TRBV30,TRBJ2-1,TGTGCCTGGAGCCTTGGGACAGGGGTTCGACACAATGAGCAGTTCTTC,CAWSLGTGVRHNEQFF
NA,NA,TRBV6-5,TRBJ2-3,TGTGCCAGCAGTACCCGAGGAGATACGCAGTATTTT,CASSTRGDTQYF
NA,once,TRBV7-9,TRBJ2-5,TGTGCCAGCAGCTCTCTCGGTTCGGGACAAGAGACCCAGTACTTC,CASSSLGSGQETQYF
NA,NA,TRBV4-3,TRBJ2-2,TGCGCCAGCAGCCCCCAATTCGGCGGTGCCGGGGAGCTGTTTTTT,CASSPQFGGAGELFF
TRBD2,NA,TRBV7-9,TRBJ2-5,TGTGCCAGCAGCCCCGGGACTAGCAAGACCCAGTACTTC,CASSPGTSKTQYF
TRBD1,NA,TRBV7-8,TRBJ2-3,TGTGCCAGCAGCTCTGACAGGGGAGATACGCAGTATTTT,CASSSDRGDTQYF
NA,NA,TRBV6-5,TRBJ1-4,TGTGCCAGCAGTTACTGGGGACAACAGGAAAAACTGTTTTTT,CASSYWGQQEKLFF
TRBD1,NA,TRBV9,TRBJ2-7,TGTGCCAGCAGCCGGGACAGGGGCTACGAGCAGTACTTC,CASSRDRGYEQYF
TRBD1,NA,TRBV2,TRBJ1-4,TGTGCCAGCAGGCCCGGGACAGGAGGCGAAAAACTGTTTTTT,CASRPGTGGEKLFF
NA,NA,TRBV2,TRBJ2-2,TGTGCCAGCAGTGATCAGCAGGGTGGCGCCGGGGAGCTGTTTTTT,CASSDQQGGAGELFF
TRBD1,NA,TRBV28,TRBJ1-1,TGTGCCAGCAGTCCGCCGACAGGGGACACTGAAGCTTTCTTT,CASSPPTGDTEAFF
TRBD2,NA,TRBV7-2,TRBJ2-1,TGTGCCAGCAGCCCTAGCGGGGGGAGGGGTGAGCAGTTCTTC,CASSPSGGRGEQFF
NA,NA,TRBV6-5,TRBJ2-1,TGTGCCAGCAGAAGACAGGACCCTCGAAATGAGCAGTTCTTC,CASRRQDPRNEQFF
NA,few,TRBV30,TRBJ2-1,TGTGCCTGGTGGGGGCCCCTGAGAAATGAGCAGTTCTTC,CAWWGPLRNEQFF
TRBD1,NA,TRBV10-3,TRBJ2-7,TGTGCCATCGGGAGACAGGGGGACGTACAGCAGTACTTC,CAIGRQGDVQQYF
NA,once,TRBV19,TRBJ1-2,TGTGCCAGCCGGCACAGAGACTATGGCTACACCTTC,CASRHRDYGYTF
NA,NA,TRBV4-1,TRBJ2-1,TGCGCCAGCAGCCAAGCTGGCGGGGGCGCTGAGCAGTTCTTC,CASSQAGGGAEQFF
TRBD1,once,TRBV19,TRBJ1-2,TGTGCCAGTAGTACCTCGGGACAGACCTATGGCTACACCTTC,CASSTSGQTYGYTF
NA,NA,TRBV13,TRBJ2-3,TGTGCCAGCAGCCCACGCCCAGGGGCGACAGATACGCAGTATTTT,CASSPRPGATDTQYF
NA,NA,TRBV12-5,TRBJ2-1,TGTGCTAGTGGTAATAGCGGATCCAATGAGCAGTTCTTC,CASGNSGSNEQFF
NA,NA,TRBV7-8,TRBJ1-2,TGTGCCAGCAGCTTAGCGGAGACAGGTCTAGGGTATGGCTACACCTTC,CASSLAETGLGYGYTF
NA,NA,TRBV28,TRBJ1-1,TGTGCCACCCGTCTGTTTAGGAACACTGAAGCTTTCTTT,CATRLFRNTEAFF
NA,NA,TRBV27,TRBJ1-5,TGTGCCAGCAGTGGGATTGGGACTCTAAATCAGCCCCAGCATTTT,CASSGIGTLNQPQHF
NA,NA,TRBV7-9,TRBJ1-6,TGTGCCAGCAGCTTAGCGGGGCCGATAAATTCACCCCTCCACTTT,CASSLAGPINSPLHF